This TCR beta chain is from a study of vaccination and CD4 T cells after COVID-19. Treatment in this sample: roughly ten-day PBMC culture with coronavirus spike peptide pools or control peptides (ViraFEST assay). The V gene lost 8 bases and the J gene lost 4 bases, with 9 bases spanning the gap. CDR3 length: 12 amino acids. Overall study results and limits: Median counts of SARS-CoV-2-reactive clonotypes increased from approximately 21 to 40; this difference was not significant.

Scientists ran DNA taken from cultured CD4+ T cells through the Oncomine TCR Beta short-read assay for sequencing. Genomic DNA from cultured CD4+ T cells was extracted. TCRdb independently ran MiXCR on the PCR reads; one entry per CDR3 protein. Of about 17,000 distinct CDR3 sequences in the sample, approximately 50% are singletons; the top ten hold about an eighth. As for this clonotype: What it binds is unknown.

The specimen sequenced was CD4+ T cells from blood, cultured in vitro. V and J are TRBV12-3 or TRBV12-4 and TRBJ1-5; D is ambiguous. This TCR was recovered from a human donor who had recovered from COVID-19. CDR3: CASGPYNQPQHF. CDR3 DNA: TGTGCCAGCGGACCATATAATCAGCCCCAGCATTTT.